This T cell receptor beta chain is drawn from a study of shared clonotypes between healthy human individuals. The CDR3 extends over 14 amino acids. V dropped 11 bases and J dropped 6 bases, with 21 bases sitting between them. Per germline, CDR1 ENHRY and CDR2 SYGVKD. Replicate PCRs from sorted subsets contained roughly 200 ng DNA, which is around 29,000 T cell genomes. Sequencing was performed with immunoSEQ multiplex PCR; in TCRdb, only in-frame clones are kept and a portion is missing. The table includes some 680,000 clones, approximately 73% detected once. The sequencing sample was made of memory CD4+ T cells sorted from blood. Subset defined: CD45RA-negative fraction. V is TRBV10-3 and J is TRBJ2-3; D tentatively fits TRBD1 or TRBD2 (5 bases each). This TCR was sampled from a woman aged 30 to 39 in good health. The CDR3 loop is CAASTGTAGDTQYF. The CDR3 DNA follows: TGTGCCGCGTCAACCGGGACGGCAGGGGATACGCAGTATTTT.